This TCR beta chain comes out of a study of shared clonotypes between healthy human individuals. On the study more broadly: Researchers assigned three CD4 naive, three CD4 memory, two CD8 naive and one CD8 memory plate to each donor.

The V gene's germline CDR1 is SGHTA and CDR2 FQGNSA. The V gene lost 0 bases and the J gene lost 4 bases, with 10 bases spanning the gap. The CDR3 sequence is 15 residues long. Study-wide results and caveats: Among the subsets, naive ones generally showed larger estimated richness than memory ones. It was expected that sequencing depth would affect clonotype sharing among donors.

Concerning this clone itself: What it recognizes is unknown.

Deep was the level at which the assay was run. Produced via immunoSEQ multiplex PCR; TCRdb's table is partial and in-frame only. The data show fewer than 1.8 million clones, roughly 98.5% seen once. The TCR comes from a man aged 30-40 years in good health. Input material: naive CD4+ T cells sorted from blood. As for subset: CD45RA+ positively selected. The chain joins TRBV7-2 to TRBJ2-1; no firm D call. CDR3 sequence: CASSLAGITYNEQFF. The CDR3 DNA is TGTGCCAGCAGCTTAGCGGGGATCACATACAATGAGCAGTTCTTC. Variable domain in full (rest from reference TRBV7-2 and TRBJ2-1): GAGVSQSPSNKVTEKGKDVELRCDPISGHTALYWYRQSLGQGLEFLIYFQGNSAPDKSGLPSDRFSAERTGGSVSTLTIQRTQQEDSAVYLCASSLAGITYNEQFFGPGTRLTVL.